This record covers a single T cell receptor (beta chain). Antigen unknown. PCR amplification relied on 60 Vbeta primers (plus 13 Jbeta primers). Assay: immunoSEQ multiplex PCR; the TCRdb copy retains only in-frame clones and omits some. The table includes 150,000 to 200,000 clones, approximately 77% detected once. This sample stems from a study of cytomegalovirus exposure and HLA in healthy donors. About the study: Drawn from HLA-typed donors, roughly 87 million unique TCRs were held in an early data release.

The CDR3 has 14 residues. CDR1 SEHNR and CDR2 FQNEAQ come from the germline V gene (reference sequence). The V segment lost 5 bases and the J segment 1 base; nucleotides outside the gene matches: 1. Study results and caveats: Productive status was seen about 90% or about 30% of the time for most TCR beta V segments in an earlier analysis.

This rearrangement joins TRBV7-9 to TRBJ2-2; 7 bases line up with TRBD1. This TCR was sampled from a male donor in good health and CMV-seropositive. Sequenced sample: PBMCs. The CDR3 is CASSRTGNTGELFF. CDR3 DNA: TGTGCCAGCAGCCGGACAGGGAACACCGGGGAGCTGTTTTTT.